The text below deals with one T cell receptor (beta chain). What this receptor recognizes is not known. Sequence at one end of the junction differs from germline and may be a read error. This entry is derived from a study of breast tumors, draining lymph nodes, adjacent tissues (dated by TCRdb to the mid-2010s). With regard to the full study: In breast cancer patients, the study compared the TCR beta repertoires of tumor, adjacent nontumor tissue and axillary lymph nodes. In human breast cancer, the study set out to assess how tumor, surrounding tissue and draining lymph node repertoires relate to one another and whether T cells might be exchanged between them.

The listed sequencing device is Illumina HiSeq 2000. Multiplex PCR amplification was used to generate the TCR beta chain libraries. The amplified TCR beta chain products were analyzed by high-throughput sequencing. Clones were called with MiXCR by TCRdb after fastp trimmed the public reads at Q25, and only in-frame beta chains were retained. Identical CDR3 protein sequences are pooled into one entry, listed with their most common genes and DNA. This sample comprises nearly 200,000 distinct CDR3 sequences, roughly 31% of them detected only once. The ten most abundant clones make up approximately 4.3% of the sample. Study-wide conclusions, independent of this receptor: The data were considered consistent with the idea that most tumor T cells come from the lymph node and then expand in tumor tissue. Tumor T-cell repertoires showed less diversity than lymph node repertoires and more diversity than nontumor tissue repertoires, and tumor T-cell repertoires showed preferential V and J gene usage. The conclusion that tumor T cells originate in lymph nodes was presented as consistent with a hypothesis rather than as directly demonstrated. Tumor and nontumor tissue repertoires were found to be significantly more similar in luminal-like than in basal-like breast cancer.

The lymph node samples were taken from the axillary draining lymph nodes of breast cancer patients. The CDR3 covers 13 residues, taking in both the cysteine and the phenylalanine. Left in the record is the CDR3 DNA by itself, 39 bases read in frame from the first base. The germline V gene sets CDR1 to SQVTM and CDR2 to ANQGSEA. The source is a female donor with breast cancer. Some clones in this sample may be carry-over from other donors' samples. The sample comprised axillary lymph node tissue. The rearranged chain carries TRBV29-1 and TRBJ1-3; no D gene can be assigned with confidence. This receptor carries the CDR3 CGARPFSGNTICF. The DNA is TGCGGCGCACGCCCTTTCTCTGGAAACACCATATGTTTT.